A selection of T cell receptor beta chains follows, all from one sample in a study of cytomegalovirus exposure and HLA in healthy donors. The assay was immunoSEQ multiplex PCR, and TCRdb's table has in-frame clones only and misses some. The repertoire has about 140,000 clones, roughly 73% of them found once; the top ten carry 1.6%. The specimen was PBMCs. These receptors were taken from a female donor in good health and CMV-seronegative. Both conserved end residues are part of each CDR3. Fields, in order: CDR3 protein, CDR3 DNA, J gene, D gene, clone size, V gene. A D gene is named only where the DNA matches it firmly. Clone size appears in some rows only: once, few, many, or a class for an expanded clone.

CDR3 protein: CASSLATQGIDTQYF
CDR3 DNA: TGTGCCAGCAGCTTAGCGACCCAGGGGATAGATACGCAGTATTTT
J gene: TRBJ2-3
D gene: NA
clone size: NA
V gene: TRBV7-9

CDR3 protein: CASSQAGTGTLYEQYF
CDR3 DNA: TGCGCCAGCAGCCAAGCCGGGACAGGGACTTTATACGAGCAGTACTTC
J gene: TRBJ2-7
D gene: TRBD1
clone size: NA
V gene: TRBV4-1

CDR3 protein: CSVGGGAYNEQFF
CDR3 DNA: TGCAGCGTGGGCGGGGGGGCTTACAATGAGCAGTTCTTC
J gene: TRBJ2-1
D gene: TRBD2
clone size: NA
V gene: TRBV29-1

CDR3 protein: CASSVVDARGDPGETQYF
CDR3 DNA: TGTGCCAGCAGCGTAGTTGATGCGCGGGGGGATCCGGGGGAGACCCAGTACTTC
J gene: TRBJ2-5
D gene: TRBD2
clone size: NA
V gene: TRBV9

CDR3 protein: CASSLSAGLNTEAFF
CDR3 DNA: TGTGCCAGCAGCCTCTCCGCAGGTTTGAACACTGAAGCTTTCTTT
J gene: TRBJ1-1
D gene: NA
clone size: NA
V gene: TRBV7-2

CDR3 protein: CASSPTGKLNTEAFF
CDR3 DNA: TGTGCCAGCAGCCCGACAGGGAAATTGAACACTGAAGCTTTCTTT
J gene: TRBJ1-1
D gene: TRBD1
clone size: NA
V gene: TRBV5-5

CDR3 protein: CASSKLAGALGKQFF
CDR3 DNA: TGTGCCAGCAGCAAACTAGCGGGGGCCCTGGGGAAGCAGTTCTTC
J gene: TRBJ2-1
D gene: TRBD2
clone size: NA
V gene: TRBV6-8

CDR3 protein: CASRRDIMNTEAFF
CDR3 DNA: TGTGCCAGCAGAAGGGACATAATGAACACTGAAGCTTTCTTT
J gene: TRBJ1-1
D gene: NA
clone size: NA
V gene: TRBV7-9

CDR3 protein: CASRGLPAGEKLFF
CDR3 DNA: TGTGCCAGCAGGGGTCTCCCGGCGGGTGAAAAACTGTTTTTT
J gene: TRBJ1-4
D gene: NA
clone size: NA
V gene: TRBV28

CDR3 protein: CSVDRSPEGSNTGELFF
CDR3 DNA: TGCAGCGTTGACCGTTCTCCGGAGGGGTCCAACACCGGGGAGCTGTTTTTT
J gene: TRBJ2-2
D gene: NA
clone size: NA
V gene: TRBV29-1

CDR3 protein: CASSYQPGQPSGYTF
CDR3 DNA: TGTGCCAGCAGTTATCAGCCGGGACAGCCCAGTGGCTACACCTTC
J gene: TRBJ1-2
D gene: TRBD1
clone size: NA
V gene: TRBV6-5

CDR3 protein: CASSEQASGRPDTQYF
CDR3 DNA: TGTGCCAGCAGTGAACAGGCCAGCGGGAGGCCAGATACGCAGTATTTT
J gene: TRBJ2-3
D gene: TRBD2
clone size: NA
V gene: TRBV6-4

CDR3 protein: CASSLEDASSVVGYTF
CDR3 DNA: TGTGCCAGCAGCTTAGAAGATGCGTCGTCGGTTGTCGGCTACACCTTC
J gene: TRBJ1-2
D gene: NA
clone size: NA
V gene: TRBV7-6

CDR3 protein: CASSLGDSDTQYF
CDR3 DNA: TGTGCCAGCAGCTTAGGGGACTCAGATACGCAGTATTTT
J gene: TRBJ2-3
D gene: NA
clone size: NA
V gene: TRBV7-9

CDR3 protein: CASYQTGGENEQFF
CDR3 DNA: TGTGCCAGCTATCAGACAGGGGGAGAAAATGAGCAGTTCTTC
J gene: TRBJ2-1
D gene: TRBD1
clone size: NA
V gene: TRBV6-1

CDR3 protein: CSYYPGQGSYNEQFF
CDR3 DNA: TGCAGCTACTACCCGGGACAGGGCTCCTACAATGAGCAGTTCTTC
J gene: TRBJ2-1
D gene: TRBD1
clone size: NA
V gene: TRBV29-1

CDR3 protein: CASSEERGQPQHF
CDR3 DNA: TGTGCCAGCAGTGAAGAAAGAGGGCAGCCCCAGCATTTT
J gene: TRBJ1-5
D gene: NA
clone size: NA
V gene: TRBV6-1

CDR3 protein: CASSALVGGPQETQYF
CDR3 DNA: TGTGCCAGCAGCGCCCTCGTGGGGGGGCCCCAAGAGACCCAGTACTTC
J gene: TRBJ2-5
D gene: NA
clone size: NA
V gene: TRBV5-5

CDR3 protein: CASSADRGRRNEQFF
CDR3 DNA: TGTGCCAGCAGCGCTGACAGGGGGCGCCGCAATGAGCAGTTCTTC
J gene: TRBJ2-1
D gene: TRBD1
clone size: NA
V gene: TRBV7-9

CDR3 protein: CASSVGQGAHDEQFF
CDR3 DNA: TGTGCCAGCAGCGTGGGACAGGGGGCGCACGATGAGCAGTTCTTC
J gene: TRBJ2-1
D gene: TRBD1
clone size: few
V gene: TRBV7-9

CDR3 protein: CASSWTGDNSPLHF
CDR3 DNA: TGTGCCAGCAGCTGGACAGGGGATAATTCACCCCTCCACTTT
J gene: TRBJ1-6
D gene: TRBD1
clone size: NA
V gene: TRBV5-6

CDR3 protein: CASYQGFDTEAFF
CDR3 DNA: TGCGCCAGCTACCAGGGGTTTGACACTGAAGCTTTCTTT
J gene: TRBJ1-1
D gene: NA
clone size: few
V gene: TRBV5-1

CDR3 protein: CASSSQETQYF
CDR3 DNA: TGCGCCAGCAGCTCACAAGAGACCCAGTACTTC
J gene: TRBJ2-5
D gene: NA
clone size: NA
V gene: TRBV5-1

CDR3 protein: CASTAAQLINSPLHF
CDR3 DNA: TGTGCCAGCACCGCCGCCCAGTTGATTAATTCACCCCTCCACTTT
J gene: TRBJ1-6
D gene: NA
clone size: NA
V gene: TRBV7-3

CDR3 protein: CASSLEWAPSGNTIYF
CDR3 DNA: TGTGCCAGCAGCTTAGAGTGGGCCCCCTCTGGAAACACCATATATTTT
J gene: TRBJ1-3
D gene: NA
clone size: NA
V gene: TRBV7-2

CDR3 protein: CAIRGYGTAGGETQYF
CDR3 DNA: TGTGCCATCAGAGGTTACGGGACCGCAGGGGGAGAGACCCAGTACTTC
J gene: TRBJ2-5
D gene: TRBD1
clone size: NA
V gene: TRBV10-3

CDR3 protein: CAIPTGNTGELFF
CDR3 DNA: TGTGCCATCCCGACAGGGAACACCGGGGAGCTGTTTTTT
J gene: TRBJ2-2
D gene: NA
clone size: NA
V gene: TRBV10-3

CDR3 protein: CASSERGQETQYF
CDR3 DNA: TGTGCCAGCAGCGAGAGGGGGCAGGAGACCCAGTACTTC
J gene: TRBJ2-5
D gene: TRBD1
clone size: NA
V gene: TRBV28

CDR3 protein: CASGHGRNTEAFF
CDR3 DNA: TGTGCCAGTGGACATGGTAGGAACACTGAAGCTTTCTTT
J gene: TRBJ1-1
D gene: NA
clone size: NA
V gene: TRBV27

CDR3 protein: CASREAGRGEQFF
CDR3 DNA: TGTGCCAGCAGAGAAGCGGGCCGGGGTGAGCAGTTCTTC
J gene: TRBJ2-1
D gene: NA
clone size: NA
V gene: TRBV6-5

CDR3 protein: CASSSGQEYEQYF
CDR3 DNA: TGCGCCAGCAGCTCCGGACAAGAGTACGAGCAGTACTTC
J gene: TRBJ2-7
D gene: NA
clone size: NA
V gene: TRBV5-1

CDR3 protein: CASSVGWAWGYTF
CDR3 DNA: TGTGCCAGCAGCGTAGGGTGGGCCTGGGGCTACACCTTC
J gene: TRBJ1-2
D gene: NA
clone size: NA
V gene: TRBV9

CDR3 protein: CASSYSRTGLSEQYF
CDR3 DNA: TGTGCCAGCAGTTATTCTCGGACAGGGTTGAGCGAGCAGTACTTC
J gene: TRBJ2-7
D gene: TRBD1
clone size: NA
V gene: TRBV6-5

CDR3 protein: CASSLTGAADYGYTF
CDR3 DNA: TGCGCCAGCAGCTTGACAGGGGCCGCAGACTATGGCTACACCTTC
J gene: TRBJ1-2
D gene: TRBD1
clone size: once
V gene: TRBV5-1

CDR3 protein: CASSLAGGSTDTQYF
CDR3 DNA: TGCGCCAGCAGCTTGGCCGGGGGGAGCACAGATACGCAGTATTTT
J gene: TRBJ2-3
D gene: TRBD2
clone size: NA
V gene: TRBV5-1

CDR3 protein: CASSQSGPPVNYGYTF
CDR3 DNA: TGTGCCAGCAGCCAATCCGGTCCTCCCGTAAACTATGGCTACACCTTC
J gene: TRBJ1-2
D gene: NA
clone size: NA
V gene: TRBV7-2

CDR3 protein: CASGSGTGTGNTIYF
CDR3 DNA: TGTGCTAGTGGCTCCGGGACAGGGACTGGAAACACCATATATTTT
J gene: TRBJ1-3
D gene: TRBD1
clone size: NA
V gene: TRBV12-5

CDR3 protein: CASSTTGVGTEAFF
CDR3 DNA: TGTGCCAGTAGTACGACAGGGGTGGGCACTGAAGCTTTCTTT
J gene: TRBJ1-1
D gene: TRBD1
clone size: NA
V gene: TRBV19

CDR3 protein: CASSLRSVAGAPSTDTQYF
CDR3 DNA: TGTGCCAGCAGCTTACGGTCAGTAGCGGGGGCCCCTAGCACAGATACGCAGTATTTT
J gene: TRBJ2-3
D gene: TRBD2
clone size: few
V gene: TRBV7-2

CDR3 protein: CASSKPRDNYEQYF
CDR3 DNA: TGTGCCAGCAGCAAACCTCGGGACAACTACGAGCAGTACTTC
J gene: TRBJ2-7
D gene: NA
clone size: NA
V gene: TRBV7-3

CDR3 protein: CASSLSGRGHQETQYF
CDR3 DNA: TGTGCCAGCAGTTTATCCGGCAGGGGGCACCAAGAGACCCAGTACTTC
J gene: TRBJ2-5
D gene: TRBD1
clone size: few
V gene: TRBV28

CDR3 protein: CASSLTGSGGFYQPQHF
CDR3 DNA: TGTGCCAGTAGTCTTACCGGGTCAGGAGGATTTTATCAGCCCCAGCATTTT
J gene: TRBJ1-5
D gene: NA
clone size: NA
V gene: TRBV19

CDR3 protein: CASSSAGGVYEQYF
CDR3 DNA: TGCGCCAGCAGCTCGGCGGGAGGCGTCTACGAGCAGTACTTC
J gene: TRBJ2-7
D gene: TRBD2
clone size: NA
V gene: TRBV5-1

CDR3 protein: CASSDLGTGYGYTF
CDR3 DNA: TGTGCCAGCAGTGACCTTGGGACAGGTTATGGCTACACCTTC
J gene: TRBJ1-2
D gene: TRBD1
clone size: few
V gene: TRBV2

CDR3 protein: CSAMQGWGYTF
CDR3 DNA: TGCAGTGCTATGCAGGGTTGGGGATACACCTTC
J gene: TRBJ1-2
D gene: NA
clone size: NA
V gene: TRBV20-1

CDR3 protein: CASSENSRRYTEAFF
CDR3 DNA: TGCGCCAGCAGTGAAAACAGCCGGAGGTACACTGAAGCTTTCTTT
J gene: TRBJ1-1
D gene: NA
clone size: NA
V gene: TRBV10-1

CDR3 protein: CASSFGQDYEQYF
CDR3 DNA: TGCGCCAGCAGCTTCGGACAGGACTACGAGCAGTACTTC
J gene: TRBJ2-7
D gene: TRBD1
clone size: NA
V gene: TRBV5-1